This T cell receptor beta chain was observed in a study of PD-L1 blockade in urothelial cancer. Sample time point: pretreatment peripheral blood. Sample contribution per patient ranged from 1 to 8, covering pretreatment and on-treatment. Sequencing was performed with immunoSEQ multiplex PCR; in TCRdb, only in-frame clones are kept and a portion is missing. The sample consists of under 100,000 clones, roughly 90% of them appearing once. Per germline, CDR1 KGHSH and CDR2 LQKENI. V lost 2 bases and J 2 bases, leaving 7 bases between the germline ends. The CDR3 runs to 14 residues. Sequenced here: PBMCs, sampled around atezolizumab (anti-PD-L1) treatment. The source is a man aged 60-69 years with urothelial cancer. The V and J genes are TRBV18 and TRBJ1-5; weak D call: TRBD1 (5 bases). CDR3 residues: CASSPGAGNQPQHF. The CDR3 nucleotides read TGTGCCAGCTCACCAGGGGCCGGCAATCAGCCCCAGCATTTT.